This T cell receptor (beta chain) is drawn from a study of shared clonotypes between healthy human individuals. TCRdb's table, derived via immunoSEQ multiplex PCR, lists solely in-frame clones and lacks some. The profile shows about 2.4 million clones, roughly 93% of them singletons. Germline V gene data show CDR1 as LGHNA and CDR2 as YSLEER. V shed 4 bases and J 3 bases; nucleotides not matched to a gene: 6. The CDR3 is 15 amino acids. The sample comprised naive CD4+ T cells from PBMCs. Regarding subset: CD45RA+ positively selected. The sequence derives from a man aged 18 to 29 in good health. Some clones in this sample may be carry-over from other donors' samples. The chain recombines TRBV4-3 with TRBJ2-1; 7 positions match TRBD1. In DNA form, the CDR3 reads TGCGCCAGCAGCCGAGGACAGGTCATCTACAATGAGCAGTTCTTC. It codes for CASSRGQVIYNEQFF.